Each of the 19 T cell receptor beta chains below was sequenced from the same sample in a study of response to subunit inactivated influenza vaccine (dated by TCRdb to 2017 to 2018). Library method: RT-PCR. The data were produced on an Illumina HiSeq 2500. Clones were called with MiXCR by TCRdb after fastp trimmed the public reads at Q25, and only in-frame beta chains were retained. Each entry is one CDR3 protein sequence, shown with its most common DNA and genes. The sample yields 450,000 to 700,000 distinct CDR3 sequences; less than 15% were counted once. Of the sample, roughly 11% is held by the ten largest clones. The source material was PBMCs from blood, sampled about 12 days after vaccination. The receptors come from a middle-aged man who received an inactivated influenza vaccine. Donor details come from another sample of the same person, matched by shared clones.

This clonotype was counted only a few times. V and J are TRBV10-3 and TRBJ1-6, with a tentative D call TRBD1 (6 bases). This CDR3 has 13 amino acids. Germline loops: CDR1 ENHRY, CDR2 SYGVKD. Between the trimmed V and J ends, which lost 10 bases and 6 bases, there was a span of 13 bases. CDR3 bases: TGTGCCACAAGGACAGACAGTAATTCACCCCTCCACTTT. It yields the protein CATRTDSNSPLHF.

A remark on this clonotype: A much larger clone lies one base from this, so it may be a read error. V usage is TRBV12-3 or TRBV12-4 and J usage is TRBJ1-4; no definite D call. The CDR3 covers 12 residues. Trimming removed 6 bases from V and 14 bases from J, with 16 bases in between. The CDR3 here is CASRPPGGNLFF. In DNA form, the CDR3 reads TGTGCCAGCAGACCCCCGGGAGGGAATCTGTTTTTT.

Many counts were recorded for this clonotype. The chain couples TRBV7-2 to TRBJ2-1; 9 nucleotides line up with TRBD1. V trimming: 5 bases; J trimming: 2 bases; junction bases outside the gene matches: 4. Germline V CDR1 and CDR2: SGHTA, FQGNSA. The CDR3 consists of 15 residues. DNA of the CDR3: TGTGCCAGCAGCCCGGACAGGGGTACCTACAATGAGCAGTTCTTC. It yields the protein CASSPDRGTYNEQFF.

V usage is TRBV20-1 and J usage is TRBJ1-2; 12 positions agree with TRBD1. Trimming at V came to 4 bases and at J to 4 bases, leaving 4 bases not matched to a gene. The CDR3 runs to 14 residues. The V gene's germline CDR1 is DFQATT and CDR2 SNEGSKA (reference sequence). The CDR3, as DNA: TGCAGTGCTACCGGGACAGGGGGCACCTATGGCTACACCTTC. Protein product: CSATGTGGTYGYTF.

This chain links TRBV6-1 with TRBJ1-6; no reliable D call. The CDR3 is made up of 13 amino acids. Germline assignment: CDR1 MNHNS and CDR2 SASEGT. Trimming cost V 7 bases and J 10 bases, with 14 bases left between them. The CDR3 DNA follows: TGTGCCAGCATGGGAGTCCGAGGATCACCCCTCCACTTT. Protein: CASMGVRGSPLHF.

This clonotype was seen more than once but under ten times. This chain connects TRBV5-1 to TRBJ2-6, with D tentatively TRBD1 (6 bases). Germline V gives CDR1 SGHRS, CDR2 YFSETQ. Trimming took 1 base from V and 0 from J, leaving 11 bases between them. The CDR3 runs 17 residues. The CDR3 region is CASSLWGQNSGANVLTF. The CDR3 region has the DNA TGCGCCAGCAGCTTGTGGGGACAAAACTCTGGGGCCAACGTCCTGACTTTC.

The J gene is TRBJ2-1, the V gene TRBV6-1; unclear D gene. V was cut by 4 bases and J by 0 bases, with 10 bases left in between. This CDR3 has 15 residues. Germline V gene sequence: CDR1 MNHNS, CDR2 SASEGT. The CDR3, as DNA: TGTGCCAGCAGTGCACCGGTGGGCTCCTACAATGAGCAGTTCTTC. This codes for CASSAPVGSYNEQFF.

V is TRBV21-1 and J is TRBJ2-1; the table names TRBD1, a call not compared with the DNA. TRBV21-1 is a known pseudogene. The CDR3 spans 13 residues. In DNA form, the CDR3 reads TGTGCCGGGGGGGGGGAATTTTACAATGAGCAGTTCTTC. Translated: CAGGGEFYNEQFF.

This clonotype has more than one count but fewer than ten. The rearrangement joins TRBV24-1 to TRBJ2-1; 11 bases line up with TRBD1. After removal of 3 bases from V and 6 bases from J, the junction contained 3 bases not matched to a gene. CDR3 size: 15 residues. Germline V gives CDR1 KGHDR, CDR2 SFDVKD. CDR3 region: CATSDPGQGGNEQFF. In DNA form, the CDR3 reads TGTGCCACCAGTGATCCGGGACAGGGGGGCAATGAGCAGTTCTTC.

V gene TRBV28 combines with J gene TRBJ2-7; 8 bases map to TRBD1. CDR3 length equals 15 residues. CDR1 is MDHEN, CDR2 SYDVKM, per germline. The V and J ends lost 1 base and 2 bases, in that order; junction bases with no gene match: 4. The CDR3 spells CASSLSSRGPYEQYF. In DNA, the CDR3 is TGTGCCAGCAGTTTATCGAGCAGGGGGCCCTACGAGCAGTACTTC.

This CDR3 reads CDTSESEGGNNEQFF. The CDR3 nucleotides read TGTGACACCAGTGAGTCGGAGGGAGGGAACAATGAGCAGTTCTTC. This chain links TRBV10-3 with TRBJ2-1; 7 positions agree with TRBD2. The CDR3 has 15 amino acids. The V gene's germline CDR1 is ENHRY and CDR2 SYGVKD.

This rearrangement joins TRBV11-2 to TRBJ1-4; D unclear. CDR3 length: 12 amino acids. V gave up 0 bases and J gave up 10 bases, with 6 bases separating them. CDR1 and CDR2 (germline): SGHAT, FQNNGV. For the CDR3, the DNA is TGTGCCAGCAGCTTAGATCTCACAAAACTGTTTTTT. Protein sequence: CASSLDLTKLFF.

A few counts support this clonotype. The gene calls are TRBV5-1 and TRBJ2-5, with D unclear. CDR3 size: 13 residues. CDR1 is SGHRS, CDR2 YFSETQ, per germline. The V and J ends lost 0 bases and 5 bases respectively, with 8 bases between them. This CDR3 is CASSLESSETQYF. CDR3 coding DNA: TGCGCCAGCAGCTTGGAGTCTTCGGAGACCCAGTACTTC.

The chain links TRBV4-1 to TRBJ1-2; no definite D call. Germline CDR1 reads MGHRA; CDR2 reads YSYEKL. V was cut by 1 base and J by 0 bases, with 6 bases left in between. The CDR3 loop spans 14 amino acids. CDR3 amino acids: CASSQGGTNYGYTF. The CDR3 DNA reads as TGCGCCAGCAGCCAAGGGGGAACTAACTATGGCTACACCTTC.

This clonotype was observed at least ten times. This chain's CDR3 is CASSWGAGGSYEQYF. In nucleotides, the CDR3 is TGCGCCAGCAGCTGGGGAGCGGGAGGATCCTACGAGCAGTACTTC. The V and J genes are TRBV5-1 and TRBJ2-7, with 9 bases identical to TRBD2. The CDR3 has 15 amino acids. Trimming took 3 bases from V and 1 from J; bases not matched to a gene: 5. Germline lookup yields CDR1 SGHRS and CDR2 YFSETQ.

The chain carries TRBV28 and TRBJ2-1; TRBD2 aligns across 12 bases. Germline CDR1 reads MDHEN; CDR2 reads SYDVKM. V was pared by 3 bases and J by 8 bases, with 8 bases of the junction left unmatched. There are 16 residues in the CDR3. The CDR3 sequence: CASSFRRLAGVYEQFF. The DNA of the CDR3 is TGTGCCAGCAGTTTCCGCCGACTAGCGGGAGTTTATGAGCAGTTCTTC.

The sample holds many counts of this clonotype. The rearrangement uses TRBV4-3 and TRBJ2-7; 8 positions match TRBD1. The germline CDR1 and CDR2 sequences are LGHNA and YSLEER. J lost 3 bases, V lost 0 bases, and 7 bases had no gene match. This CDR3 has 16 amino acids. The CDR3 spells CASSQDVGTGRYEQYF. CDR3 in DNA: TGCGCCAGCAGCCAAGATGTAGGGACAGGTCGCTACGAGCAGTACTTC.

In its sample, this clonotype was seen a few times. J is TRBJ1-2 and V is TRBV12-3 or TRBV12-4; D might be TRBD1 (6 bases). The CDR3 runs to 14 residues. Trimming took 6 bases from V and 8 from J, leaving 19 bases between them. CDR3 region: CASRPSSGEAGYTF. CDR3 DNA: TGTGCCAGCAGGCCTTCGTCAGGGGAAGCCGGCTACACCTTC.

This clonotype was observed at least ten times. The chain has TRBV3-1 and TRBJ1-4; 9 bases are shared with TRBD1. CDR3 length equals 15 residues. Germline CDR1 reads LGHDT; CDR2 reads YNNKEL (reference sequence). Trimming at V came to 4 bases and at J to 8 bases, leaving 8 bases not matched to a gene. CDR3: CASSPRTGAYEKLFF. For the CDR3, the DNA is TGTGCCAGCAGCCCTCGGACAGGGGCTTACGAAAAACTGTTTTTT.